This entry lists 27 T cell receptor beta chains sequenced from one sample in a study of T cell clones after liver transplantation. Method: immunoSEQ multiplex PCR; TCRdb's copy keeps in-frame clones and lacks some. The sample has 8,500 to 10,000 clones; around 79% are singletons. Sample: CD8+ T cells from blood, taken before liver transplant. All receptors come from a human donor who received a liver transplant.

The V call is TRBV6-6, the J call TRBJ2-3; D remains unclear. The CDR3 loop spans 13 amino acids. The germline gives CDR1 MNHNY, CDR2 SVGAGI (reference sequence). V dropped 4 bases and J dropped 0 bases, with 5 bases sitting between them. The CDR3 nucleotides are TGTGCCAGCAGTTTAGCTAGCACAGATACGCAGTATTTT. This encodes CASSLASTDTQYF.

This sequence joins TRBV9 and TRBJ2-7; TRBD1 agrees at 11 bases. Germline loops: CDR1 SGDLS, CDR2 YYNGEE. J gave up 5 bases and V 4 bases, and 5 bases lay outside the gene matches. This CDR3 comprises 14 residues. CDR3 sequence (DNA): TGTGCCAGCAGCACCGGGACAGGGGGAGACGAGCAGTACTTC. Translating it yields CASSTGTGGDEQYF.

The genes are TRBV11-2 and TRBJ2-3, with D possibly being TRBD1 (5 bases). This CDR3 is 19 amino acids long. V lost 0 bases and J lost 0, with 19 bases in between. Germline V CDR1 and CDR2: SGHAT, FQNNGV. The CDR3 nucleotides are TGTGCCAGCAGCTTAGACAGGGAAATTCGGTACCCTAGCACAGATACGCAGTATTTT. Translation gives CASSLDREIRYPSTDTQYF.

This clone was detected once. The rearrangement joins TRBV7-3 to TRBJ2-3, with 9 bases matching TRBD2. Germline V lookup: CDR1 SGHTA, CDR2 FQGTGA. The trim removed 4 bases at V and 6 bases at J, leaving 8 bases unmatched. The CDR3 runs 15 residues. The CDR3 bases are TGTGCCAGCAGCTCGGGGACTAGCCAGGTTGATACGCAGTATTTT. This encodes CASSSGTSQVDTQYF. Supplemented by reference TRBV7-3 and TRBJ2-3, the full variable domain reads GAGVSQTPSNKVTEKGKYVELRCDPISGHTALYWYRQSLGQGPEFLIYFQGTGAADDSGLPNDRFFAVRPEGSVSTLKIQRTERGDSAVYLCASSSGTSQVDTQYFGPGTRLTVL.

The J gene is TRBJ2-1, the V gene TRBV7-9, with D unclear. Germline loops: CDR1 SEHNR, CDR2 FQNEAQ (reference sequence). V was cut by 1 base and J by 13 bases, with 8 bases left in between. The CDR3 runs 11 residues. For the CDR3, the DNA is TGTGCCAGCAGCTTAGGAGACACCCAGTTCTTC. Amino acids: CASSLGDTQFF. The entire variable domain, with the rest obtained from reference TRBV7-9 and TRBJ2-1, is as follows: DTGVSQNPRHKITKRGQNVTFRCDPISEHNRLYWYRQTLGQGPEFLTYFQNEAQLEKSRLLSDRFSAERPKGSFSTLEIQRTEQGDSAMYLCASSLGDTQFFGPGTRLTVL.

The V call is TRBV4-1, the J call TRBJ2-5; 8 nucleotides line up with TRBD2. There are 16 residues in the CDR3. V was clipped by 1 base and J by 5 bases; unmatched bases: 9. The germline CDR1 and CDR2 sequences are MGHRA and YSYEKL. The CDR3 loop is CASSQVQREFRETQYF. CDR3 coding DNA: TGCGCCAGCAGCCAAGTTCAGCGGGAGTTTCGGGAGACCCAGTACTTC.

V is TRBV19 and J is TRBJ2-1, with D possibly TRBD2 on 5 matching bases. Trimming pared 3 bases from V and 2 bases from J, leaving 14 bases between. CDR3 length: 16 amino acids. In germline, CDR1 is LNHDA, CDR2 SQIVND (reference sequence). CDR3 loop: CASSIGLGPTYNEQFF. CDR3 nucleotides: TGTGCCAGTAGTATCGGACTGGGCCCTACCTACAATGAGCAGTTCTTC.

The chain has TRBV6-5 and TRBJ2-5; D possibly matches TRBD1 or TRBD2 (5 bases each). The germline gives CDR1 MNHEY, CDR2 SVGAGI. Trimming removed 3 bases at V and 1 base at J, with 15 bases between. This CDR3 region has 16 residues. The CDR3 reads CASSYLRGGTQETQYF. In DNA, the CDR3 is TGTGCCAGCAGTTATTTGAGGGGTGGGACCCAAGAGACCCAGTACTTC.

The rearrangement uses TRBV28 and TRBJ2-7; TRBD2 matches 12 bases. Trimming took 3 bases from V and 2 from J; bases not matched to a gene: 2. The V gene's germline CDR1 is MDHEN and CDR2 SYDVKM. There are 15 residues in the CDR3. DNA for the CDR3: TGTGCCAGCAGTTTTCTAGCGGGAGGGGCCTACGAGCAGTACTTC. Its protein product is CASSFLAGGAYEQYF.

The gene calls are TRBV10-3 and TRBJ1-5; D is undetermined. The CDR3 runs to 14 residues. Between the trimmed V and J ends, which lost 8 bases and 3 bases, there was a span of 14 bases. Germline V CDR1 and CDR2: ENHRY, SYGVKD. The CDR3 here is CAIVRATSNQPQHF. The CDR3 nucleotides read TGTGCCATCGTTCGGGCTACCTCCAATCAGCCCCAGCATTTT.

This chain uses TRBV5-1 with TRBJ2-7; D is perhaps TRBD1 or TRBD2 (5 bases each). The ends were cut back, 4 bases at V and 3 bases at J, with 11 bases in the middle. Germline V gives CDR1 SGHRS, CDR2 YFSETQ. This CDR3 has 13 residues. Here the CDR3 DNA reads TGCGCCAGCAGCCGGGACGATTTCTACGAGCAGTACTTC. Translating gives CASSRDDFYEQYF.

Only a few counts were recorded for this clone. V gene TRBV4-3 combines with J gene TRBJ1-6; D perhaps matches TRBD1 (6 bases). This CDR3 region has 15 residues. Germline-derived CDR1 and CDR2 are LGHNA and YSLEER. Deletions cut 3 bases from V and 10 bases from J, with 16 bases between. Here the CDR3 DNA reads TGCGCCAGCAGCCATGACGGGGCAGGGGCATCACCCCTCCACTTT. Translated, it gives CASSHDGAGASPLHF.

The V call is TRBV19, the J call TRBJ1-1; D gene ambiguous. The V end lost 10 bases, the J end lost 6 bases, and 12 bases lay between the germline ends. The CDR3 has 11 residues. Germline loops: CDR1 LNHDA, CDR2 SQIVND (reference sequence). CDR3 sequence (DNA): TGTGCCACCATATGGGGAGCTGAAGCTTTCTTT. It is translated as CATIWGAEAFF.

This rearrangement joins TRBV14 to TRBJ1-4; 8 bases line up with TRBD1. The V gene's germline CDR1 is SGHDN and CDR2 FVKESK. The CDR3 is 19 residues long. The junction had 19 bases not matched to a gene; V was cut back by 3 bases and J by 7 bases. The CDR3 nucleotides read TGTGCCAGCAGCCACCCTAAAGGAGCCGCAGGGGGCTTGTTTGAAAAACTGTTTTTT. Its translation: CASSHPKGAAGGLFEKLFF.

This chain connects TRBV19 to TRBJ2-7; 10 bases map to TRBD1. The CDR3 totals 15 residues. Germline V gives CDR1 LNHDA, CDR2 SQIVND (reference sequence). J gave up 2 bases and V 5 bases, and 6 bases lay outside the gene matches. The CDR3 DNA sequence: TGTGCCAGTAGTCTACTAGGGACAGGGGCCTACGAGCAGTACTTC. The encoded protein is CASSLLGTGAYEQYF.

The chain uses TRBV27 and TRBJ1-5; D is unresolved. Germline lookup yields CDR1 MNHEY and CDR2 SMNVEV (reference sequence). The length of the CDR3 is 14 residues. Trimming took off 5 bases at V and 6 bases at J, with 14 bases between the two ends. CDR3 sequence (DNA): TGTGCCAGCAGTCTACAAGGTCCTCGTCAGCCCCAGCATTTT. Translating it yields CASSLQGPRQPQHF.

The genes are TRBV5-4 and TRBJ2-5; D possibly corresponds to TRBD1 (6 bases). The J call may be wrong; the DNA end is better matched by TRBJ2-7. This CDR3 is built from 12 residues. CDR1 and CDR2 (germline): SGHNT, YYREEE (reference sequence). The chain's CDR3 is CASSSDSYEQYF. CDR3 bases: TGTGCCAGCAGTTCGGACAGCTACGAGCAGTACTTC.

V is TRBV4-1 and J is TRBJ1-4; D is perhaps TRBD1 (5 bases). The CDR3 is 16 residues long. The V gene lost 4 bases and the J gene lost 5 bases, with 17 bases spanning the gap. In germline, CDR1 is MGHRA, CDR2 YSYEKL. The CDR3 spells CASSPKKGTENEKLFF. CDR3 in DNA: TGCGCCAGCAGCCCTAAGAAAGGGACTGAGAATGAAAAACTGTTTTTT.

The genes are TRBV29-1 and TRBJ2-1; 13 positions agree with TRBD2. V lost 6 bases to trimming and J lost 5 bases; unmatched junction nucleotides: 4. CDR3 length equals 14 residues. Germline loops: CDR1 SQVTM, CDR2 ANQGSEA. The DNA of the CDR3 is TGCAGCGTGCGACTAGCGGGGGGAGACAATGAGCAGTTCTTC. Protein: CSVRLAGGDNEQFF.

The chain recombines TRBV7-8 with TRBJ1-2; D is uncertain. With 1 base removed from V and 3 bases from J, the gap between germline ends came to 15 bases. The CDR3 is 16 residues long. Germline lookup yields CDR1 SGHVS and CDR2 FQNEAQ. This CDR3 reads CASSLVSPALYYGYTF. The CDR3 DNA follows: TGTGCCAGCAGCTTAGTTAGCCCCGCCCTATACTATGGCTACACCTTC. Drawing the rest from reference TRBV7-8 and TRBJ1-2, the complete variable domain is GAGVSQSPRYKVAKRGQDVALRCDPISGHVSLFWYQQALGQGPEFLTYFQNEAQLDKSGLPSDRFFAERPEGSVSTLKIQRTQQEDSAVYLCASSLVSPALYYGYTFGSGTRLTVV.

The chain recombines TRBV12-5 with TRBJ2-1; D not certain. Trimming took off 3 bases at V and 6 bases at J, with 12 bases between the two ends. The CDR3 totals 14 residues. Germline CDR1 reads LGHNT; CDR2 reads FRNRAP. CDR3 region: CASGFGGSFNEQFF. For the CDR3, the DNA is TGTGCTAGTGGTTTTGGCGGTTCGTTCAATGAGCAGTTCTTC.

This CDR3 reads CASSLKAGGTGELFF. The CDR3 bases are TGTGCCAGCAGCTTAAAAGCGGGAGGAACCGGGGAGCTGTTTTTT. The rearrangement links TRBV7-7 to TRBJ2-2; 9 positions agree with TRBD2. Germline V gene data show CDR1 as SSHAT and CDR2 as FNYEAQ (reference sequence). Losses at the gene ends were 2 bases for V and 5 bases for J; bases not matched to a gene: 3. This CDR3 region has 15 residues.

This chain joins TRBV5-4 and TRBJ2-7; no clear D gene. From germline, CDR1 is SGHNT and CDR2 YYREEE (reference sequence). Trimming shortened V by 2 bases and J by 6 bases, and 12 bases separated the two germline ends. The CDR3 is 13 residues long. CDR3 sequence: CASSLEDAFEQYF. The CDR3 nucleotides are TGTGCCAGCAGCTTAGAGGACGCTTTCGAGCAGTACTTC.

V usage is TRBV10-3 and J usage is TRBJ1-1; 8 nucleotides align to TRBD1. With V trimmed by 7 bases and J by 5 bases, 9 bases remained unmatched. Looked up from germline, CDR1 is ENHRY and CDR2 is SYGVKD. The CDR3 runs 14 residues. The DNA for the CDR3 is TGTGCCATCACCCCGGCAGGGGGCCTTACTGAAGCTTTCTTT. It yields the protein CAITPAGGLTEAFF.

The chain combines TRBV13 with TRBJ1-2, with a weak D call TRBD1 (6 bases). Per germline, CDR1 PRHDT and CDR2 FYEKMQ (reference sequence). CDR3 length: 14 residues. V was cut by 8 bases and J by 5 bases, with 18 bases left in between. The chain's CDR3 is CASDTRRGAYGYTF. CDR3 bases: TGTGCCAGCGACACCCGCCGGGGGGCGTATGGCTACACCTTC. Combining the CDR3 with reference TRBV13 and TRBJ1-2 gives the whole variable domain AAGVIQSPRHLIKEKRETATLKCYPIPRHDTVYWYQQGPGQDPQFLISFYEKMQSDKGSIPDRFSAQQFSDYHSELNMSSLELGDSALYFCASDTRRGAYGYTFGSGTRLTVV.

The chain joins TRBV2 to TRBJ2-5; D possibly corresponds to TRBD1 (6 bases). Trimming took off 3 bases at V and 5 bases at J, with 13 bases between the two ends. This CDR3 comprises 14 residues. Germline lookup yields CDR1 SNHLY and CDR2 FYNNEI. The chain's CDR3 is CASSDIGGWETQYF. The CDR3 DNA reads TGTGCCAGCAGTGATATTGGGGGCTGGGAGACCCAGTACTTC.

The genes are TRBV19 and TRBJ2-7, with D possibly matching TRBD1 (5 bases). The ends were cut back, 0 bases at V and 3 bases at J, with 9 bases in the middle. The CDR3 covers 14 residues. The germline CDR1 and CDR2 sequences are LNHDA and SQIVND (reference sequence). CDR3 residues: CASSIDDSHYEQYF. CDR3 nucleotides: TGTGCCAGTAGTATAGACGACAGTCACTACGAGCAGTACTTC. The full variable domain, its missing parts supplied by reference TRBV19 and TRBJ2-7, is DGGITQSPKYLFRKEGQNVTLSCEQNLNHDAMYWYRQDPGQGLRLIYYSQIVNDFQKGDIAEGYSVSREKKESFPLTVTSAQKNPTAFYLCASSIDDSHYEQYFGPGTRLTVT.